This T cell receptor (beta chain) was observed in a study of shared clonotypes between healthy human individuals. Germline V lookup: CDR1 MDHEN, CDR2 SYDVKM. Trimming cost V 3 bases and J 1 base, with 8 bases left between them. CDR3 length equals 14 residues. Whole-study results and caveats: Clonotypes that were shared across a handful of donors made up 4% to 6% of naive CD4 clonotypes. Generation probability values for non-shared clonotypes were lower than those for clonotypes shared by all four donors. Only blood underwent sampling, and tissue repertoires likely differ. Sequencing depth was expected to influence donor clonotype sharing.

Positively selected for CCR7, the CD45RO-negative cells used as naive CD8 cells excluded terminally differentiated effector memory CD45RA+ cells. Using immunoSEQ multiplex PCR, the repertoire was profiled, and TCRdb retains in-frame clones only, with some absent. The sample lists around 600,000 clones, roughly 96% occurring once. This clone showed up just once. The antigen is unknown. This TCR was sampled from a woman aged 25 to 39 in good health. The specimen was naive CD8+ T cells sorted from blood. The chain couples TRBV28 to TRBJ2-3, with no clear D. DNA of the CDR3: TGTGCCAGCAGTTTTCGGCCAGGCACAGATACGCAGTATTTT. Protein product: CASSFRPGTDTQYF.